The 27 T cell receptor beta chains below were found in one sample sequenced in a study of blood T cell repertoires in COVID-19. Repertoires were generated with immunoSEQ multiplex PCR, while TCRdb's copy carries only in-frame clones and drops some. The table lists some 190,000 clones, about 80% of them singletons. Sequenced material: peripheral blood. These receptors were taken from an older woman with COVID-19, enrolled during active disease.

The rearrangement uses TRBV7-2 and TRBJ2-7; the D is unclear. CDR3 length equals 13 residues. The V gene's germline CDR1 is SGHTA and CDR2 FQGNSA. V was cut by 5 bases and J by 5 bases, with 13 bases left in between. The CDR3 DNA sequence: TGTGCCAGCAGCCCTCCTCCCGTCGACGAGCAGTACTTC. It encodes CASSPPPVDEQYF.

The chain combines TRBV28 with TRBJ2-1; D not certain. V dropped 8 bases and J dropped 8 bases, with 19 bases sitting between them. The CDR3 spans 14 residues. CDR1 and CDR2 from the germline V gene are MDHEN and SYDVKM. The CDR3 coding sequence is TGTGCCAGCCTTTCAGGTTTGACCGGCGATGAGCAGTTCTTC. This codes for CASLSGLTGDEQFF.

The genes are TRBV10-2 and TRBJ2-7, with 7 bases fitting TRBD1. From germline, CDR1 is WSHSY and CDR2 SAAADI. J gave up 0 bases and V 3 bases, and 8 bases lay outside the gene matches. CDR3 size: 16 residues. CDR3 nucleotide sequence: TGCGCCAGCAGTGACAACCAGGGGACAGACTCCTACGAGCAGTACGTC. It yields the protein CASSDNQGTDSYEQYV.

The J gene is TRBJ1-1, the V gene TRBV28, with TRBD1 matching 7 bases. Germline CDR1 reads MDHEN; CDR2 reads SYDVKM. The length of the CDR3 is 15 residues. The trim removed 6 bases at V and 3 bases at J, leaving 10 bases unmatched. In DNA form, the CDR3 reads TGTGCCAGCAGCACCTGGGGCAGGGGGTACACTGAAGCTTTCTTT. Translation: CASSTWGRGYTEAFF.

The chain has TRBV30 and TRBJ1-2, with D maybe TRBD1 (6 bases). CDR1 is GTSNPN, CDR2 SVGIG, per germline (reference sequence). The CDR3 is made up of 14 amino acids. Between the trimmed V and J ends, which lost 2 bases and 8 bases, there was a span of 18 bases. The CDR3 spells CAWSPGGGAGGYTF. In DNA, the CDR3 is TGTGCCTGGAGTCCAGGAGGGGGGGCGGGCGGCTACACCTTC.

The chain has TRBV6-6 and TRBJ2-1; 10 nucleotides match TRBD1. Germline V gene data show CDR1 as MNHNY and CDR2 as SVGAGI (reference sequence). The V and J ends lost 5 bases and 4 bases, in that order; junction bases with no gene match: 8. The length of the CDR3 is 16 residues. Written as DNA, the CDR3 is TGTGCCAGCAGTGCGCCGGGACAGGGGCTTTACAATGAGCAGTTCTTC. It encodes CASSAPGQGLYNEQFF.

The genes are TRBV12-5 and TRBJ2-1, with 13 bases matching TRBD2. The CDR3 is 17 amino acids. The ends lost 4 bases at V and 10 bases at J; junction bases unmatched: 13. CDR1 and CDR2 (germline): LGHNT, FRNRAP. In DNA, the CDR3 is TGTGCTAGTGGTTCGCAACTAGCGGGGGGGCCAGAGTACGAGCAGTTCTTC. The encoded protein is CASGSQLAGGPEYEQFF.

This clone came up a few times. The chain carries TRBV5-1 and TRBJ1-5; 7 bases agree with TRBD1. This CDR3 has 13 amino acids. Germline loops: CDR1 SGHRS, CDR2 YFSETQ. V was pared by 2 bases and J by 7 bases, with 3 bases of the junction left unmatched. The CDR3 loop reads CASSLRGPQPQHF. Written as DNA, the CDR3 is TGCGCCAGCAGCTTAAGGGGGCCCCAGCCCCAGCATTTT.

The rearrangement joins TRBV3-1 (or the pseudogene TRBV3-2) to TRBJ2-5; D call uncertain. Germline lookup yields CDR1 LGHDT and CDR2 YNNKEL (reference sequence). The V end lost 5 bases, the J end lost 7 bases, and 23 bases lay between the germline ends. The CDR3 sequence is 16 residues long. The CDR3, as DNA: TGTGCCAGCAGCTCCTCGGTGACTTTGGAATGGAGGACCCAGTACTTC. Translating gives CASSSSVTLEWRTQYF.

The chain links TRBV7-9 to TRBJ2-2; weak D call: TRBD2 (6 bases). The CDR3 length is 13 residues. Germline CDR1 is SEHNR and CDR2 is FQNEAQ (reference sequence). V was trimmed by 3 bases and J by 5 bases, leaving 7 bases between them. The CDR3 DNA is TGTGCCAGCAGCTTCGGGGGAACCGGGGAGCTGTTTTTT. Encoded protein: CASSFGGTGELFF.

The J gene is TRBJ2-2, the V gene TRBV19; 7 bases match TRBD1. Per the germline V gene, CDR1 is LNHDA and CDR2 is SQIVND (reference sequence). This CDR3 contains 16 residues. J gave up 5 bases and V 9 bases, and 15 bases lay outside the gene matches. CDR3 sequence (DNA): TGTGCCAGCTCTCCCCCTCCGGGACAGAGGACCGGGGAGCTGTTTTTT. Its protein is CASSPPPGQRTGELFF.

This chain connects TRBV6-5 to TRBJ2-2, with 9 bases that match TRBD1. This CDR3 region has 15 residues. The germline V gene has CDR1 MNHEY and CDR2 SVGAGI. V dropped 5 bases and J dropped 6; count of bases not matched to a gene: 7. The CDR3 loop is CASSHRGRGSGELFF. CDR3 nucleotide sequence: TGTGCCAGCAGTCACAGGGGGCGCGGTTCCGGGGAGCTGTTTTTT.

V is TRBV9 and J is TRBJ1-1; D is uncertain. Germline CDR1 is SGDLS and CDR2 is YYNGEE. The CDR3 is 15 residues long. Trimming left V 3 bases short and J 0 bases short, with 12 bases between. The CDR3 loop reads CASSAGGSLNTEAFF. The CDR3, as DNA: TGTGCCAGCAGCGCAGGAGGGAGTTTGAACACTGAAGCTTTCTTT.

The chain is built from TRBV29-1 and TRBJ2-5; TRBD2 agrees at 9 bases. V lost 1 base, J lost 4 bases, and 7 bases stayed unmatched. The length of the CDR3 is 15 residues. Per germline, CDR1 SQVTM and CDR2 ANQGSEA. CDR3 nucleotides: TGCAGCGTTGAAGGGGGGGGACTAGCTCCAGAGACCCAGTACTTC. Protein product: CSVEGGGLAPETQYF.

Many counts were recorded for this clone. The chain employs TRBV7-2 and TRBJ2-3; 10 nucleotides agree with TRBD1. The CDR3 sequence is 14 residues long. V lost 4 bases and J lost 3; bases outside the gene matches: 1. Germline V gene lookup returns CDR1 SGHTA and CDR2 FQGNSA. CDR3 nucleotides: TGTGCCAGCAGCTGGGACAGGGGAACAGATACGCAGTATTTT. Its protein is CASSWDRGTDTQYF.

The chain employs TRBV5-1 and TRBJ2-5; D is possibly TRBD2 (6 bases). Germline V CDR1 and CDR2: SGHRS, YFSETQ. Trimming took 6 bases from V and 3 from J, leaving 18 bases between them. There are 15 residues in the CDR3. The CDR3 spells CASKRDWVGKETQYF. The CDR3 coding sequence is TGCGCCAGCAAAAGGGACTGGGTGGGCAAAGAGACCCAGTACTTC.

The J gene is TRBJ2-5, the V gene TRBV28, with 8 bases lining up with TRBD1. V shed 2 bases and J 5 bases; nucleotides not matched to a gene: 7. Germline V gives CDR1 MDHEN, CDR2 SYDVKM. This CDR3 is built from 15 residues. DNA of the CDR3: TGTGCCAGCAGTTTACCTCAGGGGGCAATGGAGACCCAGTACTTC. This encodes CASSLPQGAMETQYF.

This clone has only a few counts. The chain couples TRBV27 to TRBJ1-2; 8 bases fit TRBD1. The CDR3 covers 16 residues. The ends lost 4 bases at V and 3 bases at J; junction bases unmatched: 10. CDR1 and CDR2 from the germline V gene are MNHEY and SMNVEV (reference sequence). This chain's CDR3 is CASSSTLKTGDYGYTF. Written as DNA, the CDR3 is TGTGCCAGCAGTTCTACCCTAAAGACAGGGGACTATGGCTACACCTTC.

The rearrangement links TRBV5-5 to TRBJ1-1; unclear D gene. Germline assignment: CDR1 SGHKS and CDR2 YYEKEE (reference sequence). V lost 3 bases and J 2 bases, leaving 11 bases between the germline ends. The CDR3 consists of 14 residues. CDR3 region: CASSYAGVNTEAFF. DNA for the CDR3: TGTGCCAGCAGCTATGCCGGAGTTAACACTGAAGCTTTCTTT.

This rearrangement joins TRBV28 to TRBJ1-2; possible D gene TRBD1, 6 bases. The germline gives CDR1 MDHEN, CDR2 SYDVKM. Trimming pared 2 bases from V and 2 bases from J, leaving 6 bases between. There are 13 residues in the CDR3. The CDR3 bases are TGTGCCAGCAGTTTACAGGGGAACTATGGCTACACCTTC. Protein product: CASSLQGNYGYTF.

This clone was observed once. This chain links TRBV19 with TRBJ2-1; TRBD2 aligns across 7 bases. Trimming cost V 5 bases and J 6 bases; bases outside gene matches: 10. This CDR3 region has 15 residues. Germline CDR1 and CDR2: LNHDA and SQIVND (reference sequence). This CDR3 is CASSPGAGAPNEQFF. As DNA, the CDR3 is TGTGCCAGTAGTCCCGGGGCGGGAGCCCCCAATGAGCAGTTCTTC.

The rearrangement links TRBV5-4 to TRBJ2-5, with TRBD2 as a possible D gene (5 bases). Germline V gene lookup returns CDR1 SGHNT and CDR2 YYREEE (reference sequence). V shed 2 bases and J shed 5 bases, with 19 bases lying between them. The CDR3 covers 16 residues. As DNA, the CDR3 is TGTGCCAGCAGCTTCAAACGGGGAGCGGTGGGGGAGACCCAGTACTTC. Protein sequence: CASSFKRGAVGETQYF.

The J gene is TRBJ1-2, the V gene TRBV14; maybe TRBD1 (5 bases). Germline V CDR1 and CDR2: SGHDN, FVKESK. This CDR3 has 13 amino acids. V was pared by 0 bases and J by 8 bases, with 10 bases between. This chain's CDR3 is CASSQDWGDGYTF. The CDR3 nucleotides read TGTGCCAGCAGCCAAGATTGGGGGGACGGCTACACCTTC. The full variable domain, in which reference TRBV14 and TRBJ1-2 provide the parts outside the CDR3, is EAGVTQFPSHSVIEKGQTVTLRCDPISGHDNLYWYRRVMGKEIKFLLHFVKESKQDESGMPNNRFLAERTGGTYSTLKVQPAELEDSGVYFCASSQDWGDGYTFGSGTRLTVV.

This clone was detected a few times. V usage is TRBV7-9 and J usage is TRBJ2-5; 9 nucleotides match TRBD2. Trimming took 0 bases from V and 6 from J; bases not matched to a gene: 5. CDR3 length equals 15 residues. CDR1 SEHNR and CDR2 FQNEAQ come from the germline V gene (reference sequence). This CDR3 reads CASSLAGGRAKTQYF. The DNA of the CDR3 is TGTGCCAGCAGCTTAGCGGGCGGGAGGGCGAAGACCCAGTACTTC.

V gene TRBV30 combines with J gene TRBJ2-5, with D possibly being TRBD2 (5 bases). Germline V gene sequence: CDR1 GTSNPN, CDR2 SVGIG (reference sequence). The V end was cut by 7 bases, the J end by 5 bases, with 8 bases between. The CDR3 consists of 10 residues. This CDR3 is CASRGETQYF. CDR3 DNA sequence: TGTGCCTCCCGCGGGGAGACCCAGTACTTC.

The chain couples TRBV10-3 to TRBJ1-1; 9 bases match TRBD1. The V gene's germline CDR1 is ENHRY and CDR2 SYGVKD. The CDR3 spans 13 residues. V lost 6 bases, J lost 7 bases, and 6 bases stayed unmatched. The CDR3 spells CAISRTGEGEAFF. The DNA for the CDR3 is TGTGCCATCAGCAGGACAGGGGAAGGTGAAGCTTTCTTT.

This clone was observed many times. The chain has TRBV14 and TRBJ2-7, with TRBD2 identical over 9 bases. Trimming removed 6 bases from V and 5 bases from J; junction bases left unmatched: 8. The CDR3 covers 14 residues. In germline, CDR1 is SGHDN, CDR2 FVKESK. CDR3 region: CASSNSGSSNEQYF. The CDR3 DNA reads as TGTGCCAGCAGTAATAGCGGGAGCTCGAACGAGCAGTACTTC.